This T cell receptor (beta chain) was obtained from a study of beta chain features in type 1 diabetes. The wider study: Sorted cells, 107,917,701 in number, were examined across all samples.

V lost 4 bases and J lost 3, with 7 bases in between. This CDR3 spans 13 amino acids. Looked up from germline, CDR1 is MRHNA and CDR2 is SNTAGT. There was one heparinised blood draw per donor, averaging approximately 120 mL. Each population that was sorted was more than 95% pure. What was sequenced were expressed TCRB transcripts, since all of the isolated RNA had been reverse transcribed. Naive, central memory and regulatory T cell samples produced a mean of approximately 3.5 million reads. The repertoire was sequenced with immunoSEQ multiplex PCR; TCRdb's copy has only in-frame clones and lacks some. The data show hundreds of thousands of clones, 8% seen once.

The J gene is TRBJ1-5, the V gene TRBV6-4, with D unclear. This clonotype was obtained from a woman between 18 and 29 years old in good health. The specimen was central memory CD4+ T cells from blood. CDR3 DNA: TGTGCCAGCAGTGTATGGCCCAATCAGCCCCAGCATTTT. This gives the protein CASSVWPNQPQHF.